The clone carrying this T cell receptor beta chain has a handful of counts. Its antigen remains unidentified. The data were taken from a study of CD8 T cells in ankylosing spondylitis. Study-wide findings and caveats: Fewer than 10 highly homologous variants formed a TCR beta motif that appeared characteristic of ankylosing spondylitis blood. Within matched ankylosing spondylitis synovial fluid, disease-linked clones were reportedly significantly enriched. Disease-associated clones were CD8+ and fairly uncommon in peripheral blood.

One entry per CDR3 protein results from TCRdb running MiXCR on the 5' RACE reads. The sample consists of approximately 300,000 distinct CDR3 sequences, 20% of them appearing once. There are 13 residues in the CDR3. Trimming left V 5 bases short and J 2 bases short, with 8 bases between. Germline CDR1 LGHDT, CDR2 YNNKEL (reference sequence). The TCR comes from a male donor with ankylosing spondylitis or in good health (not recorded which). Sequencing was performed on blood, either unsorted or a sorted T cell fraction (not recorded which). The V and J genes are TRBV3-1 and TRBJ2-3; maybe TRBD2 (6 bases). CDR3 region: CASSGRNTDTQYF. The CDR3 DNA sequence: TGTGCCAGCAGCGGGAGGAACACAGATACGCAGTATTTT.